The 14 T cell receptor beta chains given below trace back to one sample, sequenced in a study of T-cell memory formation after mild COVID-19. TCRdb reanalysed the 5' RACE reads using MiXCR and keeps one entry per CDR3 protein. Of just over 350,000 distinct CDR3 sequences in the sample, about an eighth were seen once. Sequencing was performed on PBMCs or a T cell subset sorted from them (not recorded which). These TCRs come from a man aged 18 to 29 who had mild COVID-19 (a few samples of this study predate the infection). Cell type and time point are not known.

V and J are TRBV24-1 and TRBJ2-3; D is tentatively TRBD1 or TRBD2 (5 bases each). Per germline, CDR1 KGHDR and CDR2 SFDVKD. The CDR3 consists of 16 residues. V gave up 2 bases and J gave up 2 bases, with 13 bases separating them. The CDR3 protein is CATSDSGRGFTDTQYF. The DNA of the CDR3 is TGTGCCACCAGTGATTCGGGACGGGGTTTCACAGATACGCAGTATTTT.

The rearrangement links TRBV7-2 to TRBJ1-5; D is possibly TRBD1 (5 bases). The CDR3 extends over 13 amino acids. Trimming pared 3 bases from V and 6 bases from J, leaving 9 bases between. Per the germline V gene, CDR1 is SGHTA and CDR2 is FQGNSA. The CDR3 loop reads CASSFQGTQPQHF. CDR3 sequence (DNA): TGTGCCAGCAGCTTCCAGGGTACTCAGCCCCAGCATTTT.

This chain connects TRBV4-1 to TRBJ1-5; 12 nucleotides match TRBD1. This CDR3 region has 17 residues. Unmatched junction bases numbered 10, after V lost 6 bases and J lost 4 bases. Germline V gene data show CDR1 as MGHRA and CDR2 as YSYEKL. CDR3 DNA sequence: TGCGCCAGCAGTCTAGATCCGGGACAGGGGGCGAATCAGCCCCAGCATTTT. Translating it yields CASSLDPGQGANQPQHF.

This chain links TRBV4-3 with TRBJ2-2; TRBD2 is a possible D gene (7 bases). Germline CDR1 is LGHNA and CDR2 is YSLEER. V lost 5 bases and J 4 bases, leaving 17 bases between the germline ends. This CDR3 is built from 16 residues. This CDR3 reads CASSWEGGATTGELFF. CDR3 DNA sequence: TGCGCCAGCAGCTGGGAGGGGGGCGCAACCACCGGGGAGCTGTTTTTT.

This chain connects TRBV20-1 to TRBJ1-1, with TRBD1 as a possible D gene (5 bases). Per germline, CDR1 DFQATT and CDR2 SNEGSKA (reference sequence). CDR3 length: 14 residues. Between the trimmed V and J ends, which lost 5 bases and 5 bases, there was a span of 18 bases. CDR3 nucleotide sequence: TGCAGTGCTTATAGGCCCGGGGGGGTGACTGAAGCTTTCTTT. The encoded protein is CSAYRPGGVTEAFF.

V usage is TRBV5-1 and J usage is TRBJ2-7; the D is unclear. The ends were cut back, 4 bases at V and 0 bases at J, with 11 bases in the middle. Germline CDR1 SGHRS, CDR2 YFSETQ. The CDR3 is made up of 14 amino acids. The CDR3 nucleotides are TGCGCCAGCAGCCCATCAGTGAGCTCCTACGAGCAGTACGTC. Its protein is CASSPSVSSYEQYV.

This chain uses TRBV20-1 with TRBJ1-5; D call uncertain. The CDR3 totals 13 residues. Between the trimmed V and J ends, which lost 3 bases and 6 bases, there was a span of 12 bases. CDR1 and CDR2 (germline): DFQATT, SNEGSKA (reference sequence). DNA of the CDR3: TGCAGTGCTAGTCTAATGGGAGCTCAGCCCCAGCATTTT. Residues: CSASLMGAQPQHF.

This clonotype has just a few counts. The chain employs TRBV25-1 and TRBJ2-1, with unresolved D. Germline assignment: CDR1 MGHDK and CDR2 SYGVNS. V lost 4 bases and J 8 bases, leaving 6 bases between the germline ends. The CDR3 has 11 amino acids. CDR3 region: CASSVVHEQFF. For the CDR3, the DNA is TGTGCCAGCAGTGTGGTGCATGAGCAGTTCTTC.

This clonotype occurred a few times. The chain uses TRBV18 and TRBJ2-7; D is uncertain. The CDR3 runs to 14 residues. Trimming shortened V by 1 base and J by 3 bases, and 10 bases separated the two germline ends. CDR1 and CDR2 from the germline V gene are KGHSH and LQKENI. The CDR3 DNA follows: TGTGCCAGCTCACCACGTCAGGATAGCTACGAGCAGTACGTC. Translation: CASSPRQDSYEQYV.

The table lists this clonotype with a few counts. J is TRBJ2-5 and V is TRBV5-5; D gene unclear. CDR1 is SGHKS and CDR2 is YYEKEE in the germline V gene (reference sequence). The CDR3 is made up of 13 amino acids. Trimming left V 2 bases short and J 5 bases short, with 10 bases between. CDR3 in amino acids: CASSFDLGETQYF. In nucleotides, the CDR3 is TGTGCCAGCAGCTTTGACCTAGGGGAGACCCAGTACTTC.

At least ten counts were recorded for this clonotype. The rearrangement joins TRBV6-6 to TRBJ1-2, with 7 bases lining up with TRBD1. The CDR3 covers 14 residues. Germline V gene lookup returns CDR1 MNHNY and CDR2 SVGAGI (reference sequence). J gave up 6 bases and V 5 bases, and 9 bases lay outside the gene matches. The CDR3 spells CASSGRDRRDGYTF. The CDR3 nucleotides are TGTGCCAGCAGTGGCCGGGACAGAAGAGATGGCTACACCTTC.

This clonotype was found a few times. The V gene is TRBV6-5, the J gene TRBJ1-6; no reliable D call. This CDR3 is 17 amino acids long. V was cut by 2 bases and J by 3 bases, with 14 bases left in between. Germline assignment: CDR1 MNHEY and CDR2 SVGAGI. In DNA form, the CDR3 reads TGTGCCAGCAGTTACATGTTAAGCAGCCTCTATAATTCACCCCTCCACTTT. Translation gives CASSYMLSSLYNSPLHF.

This clonotype appeared a few times. The genes are TRBV7-6 and TRBJ1-4; D gene unclear. V lost 0 bases to trimming and J lost 0 bases, with 8 bases between them. Germline CDR1 is SGHVS and CDR2 is FNYEAQ. CDR3 length: 16 residues. CDR3 nucleotides: TGTGCCAGCAGCTTAGCGCCGAAGACAACTAATGAAAAACTGTTTTTT. It yields the protein CASSLAPKTTNEKLFF.

This clonotype was picked up many times. The chain couples TRBV6-5 to TRBJ2-3, with 10 bases aligning to TRBD2. Trimming cost V 0 bases and J 4 bases; bases outside gene matches: 7. This CDR3 is 17 amino acids long. CDR1 and CDR2 from the germline V gene are MNHEY and SVGAGI. This chain's CDR3 is CASSYSYASGGADTQYF. CDR3 nucleotides: TGTGCCAGCAGTTACTCGTACGCTAGCGGGGGAGCAGATACGCAGTATTTT.